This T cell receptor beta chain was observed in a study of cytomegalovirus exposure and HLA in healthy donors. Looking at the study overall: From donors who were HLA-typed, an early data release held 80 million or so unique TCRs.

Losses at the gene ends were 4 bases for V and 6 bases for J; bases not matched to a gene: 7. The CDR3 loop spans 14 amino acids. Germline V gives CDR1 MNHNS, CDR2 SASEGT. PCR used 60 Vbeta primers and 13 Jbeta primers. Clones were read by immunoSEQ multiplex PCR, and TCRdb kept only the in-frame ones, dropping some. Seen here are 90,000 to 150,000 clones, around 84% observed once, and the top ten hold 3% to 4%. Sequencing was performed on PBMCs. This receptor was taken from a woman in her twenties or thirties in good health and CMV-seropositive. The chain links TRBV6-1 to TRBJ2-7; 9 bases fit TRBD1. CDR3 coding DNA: TGTGCCAGCAGTGCGACAGGGGGATCCCTCGAGCAGTACTTC. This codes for CASSATGGSLEQYF.